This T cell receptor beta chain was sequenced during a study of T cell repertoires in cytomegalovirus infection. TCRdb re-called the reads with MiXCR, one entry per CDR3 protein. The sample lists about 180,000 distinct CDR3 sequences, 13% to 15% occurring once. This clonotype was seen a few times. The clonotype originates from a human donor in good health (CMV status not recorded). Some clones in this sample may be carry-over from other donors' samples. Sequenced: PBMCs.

CDR3 amino acids: CASSPQDSGNTIYF. The CDR3 DNA reads as TGTGCCAGCAGCCCTCAGGACTCTGGAAACACCATATATTTT. The genes are TRBV7-9 and TRBJ1-3; D gene ambiguous. This CDR3 spans 14 amino acids. The ends were cut back, 5 bases at V and 0 bases at J, with 8 bases in the middle. Germline CDR1 reads SEHNR; CDR2 reads FQNEAQ (reference sequence). Full variable domain (missing parts from reference TRBV7-9 and TRBJ1-3): DTGVSQNPRHKITKRGQNVTFRCDPISEHNRLYWYRQTLGQGPEFLTYFQNEAQLEKSRLLSDRFSAERPKGSFSTLEIQRTEQGDSAMYLCASSPQDSGNTIYFGEGSWLTVV.